This T cell receptor (beta chain) was found in a study of regulatory T cells in long-lasting Graves disease. Background on the study: The study enrolled newly diagnosed Graves' patients on antithyroid drugs under 3 months. General observations from the study: Those with persistent disease had in common more public clonotypes (around 2,500) than new patients (roughly 970).

On this clonotype: Its antigen is not identified.

CDR3 length: 15 residues. Per germline, CDR1 KGHSH and CDR2 LQKENI. V lost 0 bases, J lost 3 bases, and 11 bases lay in between. The authors built TCR beta libraries using iRepertoire HTBI primers and Arm-PCR of CDR3 regions. TCRdb fed the multiplex PCR reads into MiXCR, producing one record per CDR3 protein. In the table there are about 450,000 distinct CDR3 sequences, 16% of which are singletons. The time point is: newly diagnosed GD, antithyroid drugs for less than 3 months. Generation of the TCR library employed RNA extracted from PBMCs. The same data also went into a second study, on T cells in Graves' hyperthyroidism and ophthalmopathy. That study reports: Patients having uncontrolled infection, another autoimmune disease, pregnancy or lactation were not included. With the HTBI primer set, the TCR CDR3 went through a first round of RT-PCR.

This chain connects TRBV18 to TRBJ1-2, with D maybe TRBD1 (5 bases). The sequencing here drew on peripheral blood mononuclear cells (PBMCs), taken at new diagnosis, from a patient treated with antithyroid drugs. This TCR was recovered from a woman aged 25 to 39 with Graves disease. DNA of the CDR3: TGTGCCAGCTCACCACCTATTGGGACGGACTATGGCTACACCTTC. Amino acids: CASSPPIGTDYGYTF.